Presented here are 21 T cell receptor beta chains from one specimen sequenced in a study of patients and donors after allogeneic stem cell transplantation. TCRdb ran MiXCR on the RT-PCR reads and lists one entry per CDR3 protein. This sample has some 31,000 distinct CDR3 sequences, with roughly a third found just once. The sample was blood, either unsorted or a sorted T cell fraction (not recorded which). Receptors were obtained from a human donor who was either an allogeneic HSCT recipient or a stem cell or donor lymphocyte infusion donor (not recorded which). It is not recorded whose cells these are; they may come from a transplant donor.

The chain has TRBV15 and TRBJ1-6; D is undetermined. CDR1 and CDR2 (germline): LNHNV, YYDKDF (reference sequence). The CDR3 runs to 16 residues. V was cut by 0 bases and J by 7 bases, with 13 bases left in between. For the CDR3, the DNA is TGTGCCACCAGCAGAGATCGGAGGGTGGCAAATTCACCCCTCCACTTT. It is translated as CATSRDRRVANSPLHF. Using reference TRBV15 and TRBJ1-6 for the parts outside the CDR3, the full variable domain is DAMVIQNPRYQVTQFGKPVTLSCSQTLNHNVMYWYQQKSSQAPKLLFHYYDKDFNNEADTPDNFQSRRPNTSFCFLDIRSPGLGDTAMYLCATSRDRRVANSPLHFGNGTRLTVT.

The rearrangement uses TRBV7-9 and TRBJ2-5; D unclear. Germline-derived CDR1 and CDR2 are SEHNR and FQNEAQ (reference sequence). Trimming removed 6 bases at V and 0 bases at J, with 14 bases between. This CDR3 is 15 amino acids long. CDR3 DNA sequence: TGTGCCAGCAGTCCCCCCTGGATTTACCAAGAGACCCAGTACTTC. It yields the protein CASSPPWIYQETQYF.

The chain links TRBV29-1 to TRBJ1-1, with 7 bases fitting TRBD1. The V segment lost 4 bases and the J segment 1 base; nucleotides outside the gene matches: 9. The germline CDR1 and CDR2 sequences are SQVTM and ANQGSEA. This CDR3 spans 15 amino acids. The CDR3 is CSVGTGLRTNTEAFF. The CDR3 DNA reads TGCAGCGTTGGGACAGGCTTACGGACGAACACTGAAGCTTTCTTT.

The count of this clonotype is one. J is TRBJ1-2 and V is TRBV6-5; 7 nucleotides agree with TRBD1. The CDR3 loop spans 15 amino acids. V lost 2 bases, J lost 5 bases, and 8 bases stayed unmatched. In germline, CDR1 is MNHEY, CDR2 SVGAGI. CDR3: CASSYGATGTYGYTF. CDR3 in DNA: TGTGCCAGCAGTTACGGGGCGACAGGGACGTATGGCTACACCTTC.

The chain carries TRBV4-3 and TRBJ2-3, with a weak D call TRBD2 (6 bases). The V and J ends lost 3 bases and 0 bases respectively, with 16 bases between them. The CDR3 spans 17 residues. Germline V lookup: CDR1 LGHNA, CDR2 YSLEER. CDR3 loop: CASSQSAASVSTDTQYF. The DNA for the CDR3 is TGCGCCAGCAGCCAGAGCGCCGCTAGCGTTAGCACAGATACGCAGTATTTT.

J is TRBJ2-7 and V is TRBV6-2 or TRBV6-3; tentatively, D is TRBD1 (6 bases). This CDR3 is built from 13 residues. The germline gives CDR1 MNHEY, CDR2 SVGEGT. V lost 5 bases and J 4 bases, leaving 12 bases between the germline ends. The CDR3 protein is CASSPDRRYEQYV. CDR3 coding DNA: TGTGCCAGCAGTCCCGACAGGAGGTACGAGCAGTACGTC.

The rearrangement joins TRBV7-9 to TRBJ1-5, with TRBD1 as a possible D gene (5 bases). CDR1 is SEHNR and CDR2 is FQNEAQ in the germline V gene (reference sequence). Trimming pared 3 bases from V and 1 base from J, leaving 10 bases between. The CDR3 totals 15 residues. CDR3 in DNA: TGTGCCAGCAGCTTGGGCCGGGACAGCAATCAGCCCCAGCATTTT. This translates into CASSLGRDSNQPQHF.

The chain has TRBV15 and TRBJ1-1; D remains ambiguous. The V and J ends lost 0 bases and 0 bases respectively, with 2 bases between them. The CDR3 has 13 residues. Germline loops: CDR1 LNHNV, CDR2 YYDKDF (reference sequence). CDR3 protein: CATSREMNTEAFF. The CDR3 DNA reads as TGTGCCACCAGCAGAGAAATGAACACTGAAGCTTTCTTT.

There are a few counts of this clonotype. The J gene is TRBJ1-5, the V gene TRBV5-6, with no clear D. CDR1 and CDR2 from the germline V gene are SGHDT and YYEEEE. Trimming removed 4 bases from V and 0 bases from J, with 11 bases in between. This CDR3 contains 15 residues. The CDR3 DNA reads TGTGCCAGCAGCCGCTGGTTGGGTAGCAATCAGCCCCAGCATTTT. Translation: CASSRWLGSNQPQHF.

The sample holds many counts of this clonotype. The V call is TRBV3-1, the J call TRBJ1-1; TRBD1 aligns across 7 bases. V lost 4 bases to trimming and J lost 4 bases; unmatched junction nucleotides: 9. The CDR3 sequence is 15 residues long. In germline, CDR1 is LGHDT, CDR2 YNNKEL (reference sequence). CDR3 DNA: TGTGCCAGCAGCCCTGAGACAGGGTTGGGCACTGAAGCTTTCTTT. It codes for CASSPETGLGTEAFF.

This chain links TRBV9 with TRBJ1-1, with D uncertain. This CDR3 is 13 amino acids long. V was trimmed by 4 bases and J by 3 bases, leaving 10 bases between them. Looked up from germline, CDR1 is SGDLS and CDR2 is YYNGEE. The CDR3 sequence is CASSPQVDTEAFF. The CDR3 nucleotides are TGTGCCAGCAGCCCCCAGGTGGACACTGAAGCTTTCTTT.

This chain joins TRBV11-1 and TRBJ1-2, with 8 bases that match TRBD1. The CDR3 has 15 amino acids. The V and J ends lost 4 bases and 4 bases, in that order; junction bases with no gene match: 8. Germline assignment: CDR1 SGHAT and CDR2 FQDESV (reference sequence). The CDR3 DNA follows: TGTGCCAGCAGCTGGAGACCGGGACAGGTCTATGGCTACACCTTC. Protein sequence: CASSWRPGQVYGYTF.

Only a few counts were recorded for this clonotype. The chain has TRBV13 and TRBJ2-1; the D gene is possibly TRBD1 (7 bases). CDR1 PRHDT and CDR2 FYEKMQ come from the germline V gene (reference sequence). Trimming removed 4 bases at V and 9 bases at J, with 22 bases between. This CDR3 region has 16 residues. The CDR3 sequence: CASSSGGTSTVGEQFF. CDR3 DNA: TGTGCCAGCAGCTCAGGGGGGACCTCGACGGTGGGTGAGCAGTTCTTC.

This clonotype occurred many times. This chain connects TRBV29-1 to TRBJ2-3; the match to TRBD2 covers 7 bases. CDR3 length: 18 residues. V lost 0 bases and J lost 1; bases outside the gene matches: 13. The germline V gene has CDR1 SQVTM and CDR2 ANQGSEA. The chain's CDR3 is CSVEDGASGAAGTDTQYF. The DNA of the CDR3 is TGCAGCGTTGAAGATGGGGCGAGCGGGGCGGCGGGCACAGATACGCAGTATTTT.

This clonotype has just a few counts. V gene TRBV5-1 combines with J gene TRBJ2-5; D is possibly TRBD2 (6 bases). V lost 6 bases and J 7 bases, leaving 16 bases between the germline ends. Germline V gene data show CDR1 as SGHRS and CDR2 as YFSETQ. This CDR3 has 13 amino acids. The CDR3 protein is CASTRTTSGTQYF. The CDR3 nucleotides are TGCGCCAGCACTCGGACTACCTCAGGGACCCAGTACTTC.

CDR3 in DNA: TGTGCCAGCAGTTCGTGGGGGTTTCCTGAAGCTTTCTTT. Translation: CASSSWGFPEAFF. The V gene is TRBV6-2 or TRBV6-3, the J gene TRBJ1-1; D is possibly TRBD1 (5 bases). This CDR3 contains 13 residues. Trimming took 4 bases from V and 6 from J, leaving 12 bases between them. The germline V gene encodes CDR1 MNHEY and CDR2 SVGEGT.

This clonotype was counted a few times. The chain is built from TRBV5-5 and TRBJ1-2, with D perhaps matching TRBD1 (5 bases). Germline V gene data show CDR1 as SGHKS and CDR2 as YYEKEE (reference sequence). The CDR3 is made up of 15 amino acids. Trimming shortened V by 4 bases and J by 5 bases, and 18 bases separated the two germline ends. In DNA, the CDR3 is TGTGCCAGCAGCCACACTATGCAGGGTCGGTATGGCTACACCTTC. This sequence encodes CASSHTMQGRYGYTF.

The chain joins TRBV7-9 to TRBJ2-5, with D unresolved. Germline V lookup: CDR1 SEHNR, CDR2 FQNEAQ (reference sequence). Between the trimmed V and J ends, which lost 1 base and 5 bases, there was a span of 5 bases. The CDR3 has 12 amino acids. This chain's CDR3 is CASSLDRETQYF. In DNA, the CDR3 is TGTGCCAGCAGCTTAGACCGGGAGACCCAGTACTTC.

The chain links TRBV20-1 to TRBJ2-6; D gene uncertain. CDR1 and CDR2 (germline): DFQATT, SNEGSKA (reference sequence). The CDR3 totals 15 residues. V was cut by 0 bases and J by 0 bases, with 6 bases left in between. The CDR3 bases are TGCAGTGCTAGAGATGACTTCTCTGGGGCCAACGTCCTGACTTTC. Translating gives CSARDDFSGANVLTF.

The chain joins TRBV6-2 or TRBV6-3 to TRBJ2-3; TRBD1 matches 9 bases. V shed 2 bases, J shed 3 bases, and the junction held 0 bases outside the gene matches. Germline loops: CDR1 MNHEY, CDR2 SVGEGT. The CDR3 runs to 14 residues. CDR3 region: CASSYGQGTDTQYF. The CDR3 DNA reads as TGTGCCAGCAGTTACGGACAGGGGACAGATACGCAGTATTTT.

The chain has TRBV7-2 and TRBJ2-3; D is possibly TRBD1 (5 bases). The CDR3 runs 14 residues. Germline V gives CDR1 SGHTA, CDR2 FQGNSA. V dropped 5 bases and J dropped 2 bases, with 11 bases sitting between them. CDR3 loop: CASSPGHITDTQYF. As DNA, the CDR3 is TGTGCCAGCAGCCCCGGACATATCACAGATACGCAGTATTTT.